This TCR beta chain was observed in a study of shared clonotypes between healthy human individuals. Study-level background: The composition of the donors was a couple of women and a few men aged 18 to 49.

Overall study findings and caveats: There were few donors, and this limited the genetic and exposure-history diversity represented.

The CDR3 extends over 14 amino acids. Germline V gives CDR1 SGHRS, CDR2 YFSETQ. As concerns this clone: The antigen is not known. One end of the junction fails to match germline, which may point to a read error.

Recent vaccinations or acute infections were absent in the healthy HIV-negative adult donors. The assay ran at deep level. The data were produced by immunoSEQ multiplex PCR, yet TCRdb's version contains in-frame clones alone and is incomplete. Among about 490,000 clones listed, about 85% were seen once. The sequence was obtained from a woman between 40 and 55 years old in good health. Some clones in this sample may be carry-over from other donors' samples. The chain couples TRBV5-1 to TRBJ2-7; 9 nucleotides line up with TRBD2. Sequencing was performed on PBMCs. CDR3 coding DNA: TGCGCCAGCAATAGCGGGGGTATCTCCCACGAGCAGTACTTC. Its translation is CASNSGGISHEQYF.